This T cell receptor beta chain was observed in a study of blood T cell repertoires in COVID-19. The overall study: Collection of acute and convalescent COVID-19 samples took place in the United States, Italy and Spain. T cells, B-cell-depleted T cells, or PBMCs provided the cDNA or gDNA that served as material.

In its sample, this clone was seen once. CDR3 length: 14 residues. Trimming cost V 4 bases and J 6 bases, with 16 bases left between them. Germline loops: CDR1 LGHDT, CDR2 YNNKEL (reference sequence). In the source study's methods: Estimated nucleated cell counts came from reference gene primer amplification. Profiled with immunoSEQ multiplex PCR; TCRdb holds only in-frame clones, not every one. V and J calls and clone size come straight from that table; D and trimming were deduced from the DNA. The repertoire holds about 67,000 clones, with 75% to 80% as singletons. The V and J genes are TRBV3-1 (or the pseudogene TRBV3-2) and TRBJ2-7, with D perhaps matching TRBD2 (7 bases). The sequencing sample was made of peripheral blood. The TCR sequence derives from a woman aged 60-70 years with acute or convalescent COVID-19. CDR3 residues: CASSRNTGGGEQYF. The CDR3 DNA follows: TGTGCCAGCAGCCGTAACACGGGGGGCGGCGAGCAGTACTTC.